The rows below give T cell receptor beta chains drawn from one sample of a study of blood T cell repertoires in COVID-19. Method: immunoSEQ multiplex PCR; TCRdb's copy keeps in-frame clones and lacks some. The sample shows about 220,000 clones, 75% to 90% of them seen only once. Sequencing input: peripheral blood. All receptors derive from a human donor in a cohort sampled during active COVID-19. Both conserved end residues are part of each CDR3. D genes are given only for firm matches. Part of the rows lack a size; the others show once, few, many or a class for expanded clones.

J gene,V gene,clone size,D gene,CDR3 DNA,CDR3 protein
TRBJ2-7,TRBV10-3,once,TRBD1,TGTGCCATCAGTGAGTCGGGACAGGGTTACGAGCAGTACTTC,CAISESGQGYEQYF
TRBJ1-2,TRBV18,-,-,TGTGCCAGCTCACCCCGGGGAGGGGAATCCAACTATGGCTACACCTTC,CASSPRGGESNYGYTF
TRBJ1-2,TRBV30,-,-,TGTGCCTGGAGTGAACGGGGTGGCTACACCTTC,CAWSERGGYTF
TRBJ1-5,TRBV15,once,-,TGTGCCACCAGCAGAGATTGGGGACAAAGCAATCAGCCCCAGCATTTT,CATSRDWGQSNQPQHF
TRBJ2-2,TRBV5-5,once,-,TGTGCCAGCAGCTCGGAAATACAGGGATTTGGGGAGCTGTTTTTT,CASSSEIQGFGELFF
TRBJ2-7,TRBV6-2/TRBV6-3,-,TRBD1,TGTGCCAGCAGTTTACAGGGGGCTATACACGAGCAGTACTTC,CASSLQGAIHEQYF
TRBJ1-2,TRBV28,-,-,TGTGCCAGCAGTTTTAATGACTATGGCTACACCTTC,CASSFNDYGYTF
TRBJ2-7,TRBV5-1,once,TRBD2,TGCGCCAGCAGCTTCTCAGCGGGATCTTCCGAGCAGTACTTC,CASSFSAGSSEQYF
TRBJ2-7,TRBV7-2,-,-,TGTGCCAGCAGCTTAGGTGTAGCGTCCTACGAGCAGTACTTC,CASSLGVASYEQYF
TRBJ2-5,TRBV19,-,TRBD1,TGTGCCAGTAGGAGGACAGGCGCACAAGAGACCCAGTACTTC,CASRRTGAQETQYF
TRBJ2-7,TRBV5-6,once,-,TGTGCCAGCAGCTTGAGTCCCAGGGGCGGGTACTACGAGCAGTACTTC,CASSLSPRGGYYEQYF
TRBJ1-6,TRBV4-1,few,TRBD1,TGCGCCAGCAGCCTCCCCTCTCCGGGACAGGGGGCGGATAATTCACCCCTCCACTTT,CASSLPSPGQGADNSPLHF
TRBJ1-6,TRBV6-2/TRBV6-3,-,TRBD1,TGTGCCAGCAGTTCCGGTGACAGGGTATACTCACCCCTCCACTTT,CASSSGDRVYSPLHF
TRBJ1-2,TRBV2,-,TRBD1,TGTGCCAGCAGGATTGCGGACAGGGCCGGCTATGGCTACACCTTC,CASRIADRAGYGYTF
TRBJ2-7,TRBV29-1,-,TRBD1,TGCAGCGTTCAGAGGGACAGGGTCTACGAGCAGTACTTC,CSVQRDRVYEQYF
TRBJ2-1,TRBV27,-,-,TGTGCCAGCAGTGCACGGACATCAGGCGATGAGCAGTTCTTC,CASSARTSGDEQFF
TRBJ1-2,TRBV18,-,TRBD1,TGTGCCAGCTCACCAATGAGGGACAGCGTCTATGGCTACACCTTC,CASSPMRDSVYGYTF
TRBJ1-6,TRBV6-5,-,-,TGTGCCAGCAGGGAGACAGTAATTAATTCACCCCTCCACTTT,CASRETVINSPLHF
TRBJ2-6,TRBV6-6,-,-,TGTGCCAGCAGGCAGGGCTCTGGGGCCAACGTCCTGACTTTC,CASRQGSGANVLTF
TRBJ2-7,TRBV11-2,-,TRBD2,TGTGCCAGCAGCTTCTCCCGGACCGGGGGGGAGCAGTACTTC,CASSFSRTGGEQYF
TRBJ2-7,TRBV10-3,-,TRBD2,TGTGCCATCAGTCGGACTAGCGGGGGATACGAGCAGTACTTC,CAISRTSGGYEQYF
TRBJ2-7,TRBV7-2,-,TRBD2,TGTGCCAGCAGCTCTTTGGGGGGGATCGGCGAGCAGTACTTC,CASSSLGGIGEQYF
TRBJ1-1,TRBV6-6,-,-,TGTGCCAGCAGTTACGAGGCCCTTGAAGCTTTCTTT,CASSYEALEAFF
TRBJ1-3,TRBV5-5,-,TRBD1,TGTGCCAGCAGCTCGACGGGACAGGGGTTGTACACCATATATTTT,CASSSTGQGLYTIYF
TRBJ2-2,TRBV10-3,-,-,TGTGCCATCAACCAGGGGGGAGTAGCAACCGGGGAGCTGTTTTTT,CAINQGGVATGELFF
TRBJ2-7,TRBV27,-,TRBD2,TGTGCCAGCAGTATACTTACTAGCGGGAGGGTCTACGAGCAGTACTTC,CASSILTSGRVYEQYF
TRBJ1-1,TRBV7-2,-,TRBD1,TGTGCCAGCAGCTTCCCAAGGGGGCGGACTGAAGCTTTCTTT,CASSFPRGRTEAFF
TRBJ1-1,TRBV7-9,-,TRBD1,TGTGCCAGCAGCGCCGCGGACAGGGGTAGGACTGAAGCTTTCTTT,CASSAADRGRTEAFF
TRBJ1-1,TRBV5-6,-,-,TGTGCCAGCAGCCTCATGGGGGGGACTGAAGCTTTCTTT,CASSLMGGTEAFF
TRBJ1-2,TRBV29-1,once,-,TGCAGCGTTGGGGCCGGCCCTAACTATGGCTACACCTTC,CSVGAGPNYGYTF